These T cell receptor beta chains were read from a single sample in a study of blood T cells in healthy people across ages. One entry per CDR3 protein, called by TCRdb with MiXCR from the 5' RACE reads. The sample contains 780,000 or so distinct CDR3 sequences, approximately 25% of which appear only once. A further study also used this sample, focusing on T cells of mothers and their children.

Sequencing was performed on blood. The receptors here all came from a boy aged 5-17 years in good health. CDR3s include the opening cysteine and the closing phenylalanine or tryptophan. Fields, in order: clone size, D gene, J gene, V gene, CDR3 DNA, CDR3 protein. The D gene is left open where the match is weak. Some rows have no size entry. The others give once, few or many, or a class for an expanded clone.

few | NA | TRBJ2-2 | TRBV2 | TGTGCCAGCAGTGAAGTGGAGGGGGGTACCGGGGAGCTGTTTTTT | CASSEVEGGTGELFF
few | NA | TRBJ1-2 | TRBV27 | TGTGCCAGCAGTTTATCGATAAGGACCTATGGCTACACCTTC | CASSLSIRTYGYTF
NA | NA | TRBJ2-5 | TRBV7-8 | TGTGCCAGCAGCCGATTCGGAGACAAACTATCACAAGAGACCCAGTACTTC | CASSRFGDKLSQETQYF
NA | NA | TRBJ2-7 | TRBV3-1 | TGTGCCAGCGGCCAAGAGACAGTCCCCTACGAGCAGTACTTC | CASGQETVPYEQYF
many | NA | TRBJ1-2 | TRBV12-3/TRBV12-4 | TGTGCCAGCAGTTTACGGCGAGCTAACTATGGCTACACCTTC | CASSLRRANYGYTF
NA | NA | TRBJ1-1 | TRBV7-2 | TGTGCCAGCAGCTCCTCCCCCCTGAAGGCTTTCTTT | CASSSSPLKAFF
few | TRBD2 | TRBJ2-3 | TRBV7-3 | TGTGCCAGCAGCTCATACGGCGGGGGGCGTCGGAATACGCAGTATTTT | CASSSYGGGRRNTQYF
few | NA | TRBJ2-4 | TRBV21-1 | TGTGCCAGCAGCAGGGGGGACAGCCAAAACATTCAGTACTTC | CASSRGDSQNIQYF
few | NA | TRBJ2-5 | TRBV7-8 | TGTGCCAGCAGCCGGAGACAGGGTCGGATAGCGGAAGAGACCCAGTACTTC | CASSRRQGRIAEETQYF
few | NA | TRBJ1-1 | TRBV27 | TGTGCCAGCACTCGAGCGGCAGGGGTAGGGTTAAACACTGAAGCTTTCTTT | CASTRAAGVGLNTEAFF
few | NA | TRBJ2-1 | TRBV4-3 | TGCGCCAGCAGCCAAGCTAAAAGTAGCGTCGATGAGCAGTTCTTC | CASSQAKSSVDEQFF
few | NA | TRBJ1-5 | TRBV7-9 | TGTGCCAGCAGCTTAGCGACGAGCAATCAGCCCCGGCATTTT | CASSLATSNQPRHF
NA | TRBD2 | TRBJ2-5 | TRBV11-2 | TGTGCCAGCAGCTTAGGGGGAGGGCTCGGGGAAGAGACCCAGTACTTC | CASSLGGGLGEETQYF
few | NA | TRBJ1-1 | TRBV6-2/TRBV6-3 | TGTGCCAGCAGTAGGTCCGGGAGCACTGAAGCTTTCTTT | CASSRSGSTEAFF
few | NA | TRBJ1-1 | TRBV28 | TGTGCCAGCAGTTTAGGGGGTCTGGGTTACGGCACTGAAGCTTTCTTT | CASSLGGLGYGTEAFF
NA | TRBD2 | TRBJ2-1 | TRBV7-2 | TGTGCCAGCAGCAATAGCGGGAGGGTTAATGAGCAGTTCTTC | CASSNSGRVNEQFF
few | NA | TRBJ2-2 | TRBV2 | TGTGCCAGCAGTGAAACAGGGGAGCTGTTTTTT | CASSETGELFF
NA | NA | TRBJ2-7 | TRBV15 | TGTGCCACCAGCAGAGATAAGGGAGAGGGGTACGAGTACGAGCAGTACTTC | CATSRDKGEGYEYEQYF
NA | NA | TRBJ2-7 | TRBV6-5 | TGTGCCAGCAAGGGGGAAGCGGGGTTTTACGAGCAGTACTTC | CASKGEAGFYEQYF
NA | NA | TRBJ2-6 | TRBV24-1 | TGTGCCACCATTTTAAATTCTTCTGGGGCCAACGTCCTGACTTTC | CATILNSSGANVLTF
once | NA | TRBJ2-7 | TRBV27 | TGTGCCAGCCGAGCGCCCGGCCTCCGTGGGGAGCAGTACTTC | CASRAPGLRGEQYF
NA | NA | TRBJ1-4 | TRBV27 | TGTGCCAGCGGTCCGGATGGGACCGATCCTAATGAAAAACTGTTTTTT | CASGPDGTDPNEKLFF
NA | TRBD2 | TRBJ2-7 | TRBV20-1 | TGCAGTGCCACTAGCGGGAGGGCGTACGAGCAGTACTTC | CSATSGRAYEQYF
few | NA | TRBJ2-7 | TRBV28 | TGTGCCAGCAGTCTTAGTCCCCTTTACTACGAGCAGTACTTC | CASSLSPLYYEQYF
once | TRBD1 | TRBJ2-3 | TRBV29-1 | TGCAGCGTTGGGTTGTCAGGGGGCAAAGATACGCAGTATTTT | CSVGLSGGKDTQYF
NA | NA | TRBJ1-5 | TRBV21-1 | TGTGCCAGCAGCAAAGCAGGCCATCTTGAGCCCCAGCATTTT | CASSKAGHLEPQHF
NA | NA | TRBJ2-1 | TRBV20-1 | TGCAGTGCTGATCGAGGAAACTTCGGGGGCAATGAGCAGTTCTTC | CSADRGNFGGNEQFF
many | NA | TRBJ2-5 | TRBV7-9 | TGTGCCAGCAGCTTAGGCCCCCAAGAGACCCAGTACTTC | CASSLGPQETQYF
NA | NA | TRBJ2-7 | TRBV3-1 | TGTGCCAGCAGCCAAGGGGGGTTCCCCTACGAGCAGTACTTC | CASSQGGFPYEQYF
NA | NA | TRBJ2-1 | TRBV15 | TGTGCCACCAGCAGTGGTGACAGAACTGAGCAGTTCTTC | CATSSGDRTEQFF
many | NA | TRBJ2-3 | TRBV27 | TGTGCCAGCAGTGCAGGGTTGACAGATACGCAGTATTTT | CASSAGLTDTQYF
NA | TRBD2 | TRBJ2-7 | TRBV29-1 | TGCAGCGTTGAATTCGTCGGGGGAGGGGTTTCCCCCTACGAGCAGTACTTC | CSVEFVGGGVSPYEQYF
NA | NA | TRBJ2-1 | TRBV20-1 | TGCAGTGCTAGAGATCGAGGATGGGAATCCTACAATGAGCAGTTCTTC | CSARDRGWESYNEQFF
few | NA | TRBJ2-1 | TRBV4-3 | TGCGCCAGCACCCAGCTATTGGGGGGAGGTTTGGATGAGCAGTTCTTC | CASTQLLGGGLDEQFF
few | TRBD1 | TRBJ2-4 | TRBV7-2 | TGTGCCAGCAGCACAGGACAGGGGGCGGTTGAGGCCAAAAACATTCAGTACTTC | CASSTGQGAVEAKNIQYF
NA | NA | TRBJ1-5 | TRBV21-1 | TGTGCCAGCTTATCAGAGGCCAATCAGCCCCAGCATTTT | CASLSEANQPQHF
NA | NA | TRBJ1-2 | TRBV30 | TGTGCCTGGAGACCCGGGGGCGCGAGGGATGGCTACACCTTC | CAWRPGGARDGYTF
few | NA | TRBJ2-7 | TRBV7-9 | TGTGCCAGCAGCTATGCCATCGAGCAGTACTTC | CASSYAIEQYF
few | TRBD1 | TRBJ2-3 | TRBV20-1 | TGCAGTGCTTACTGGACAGGGGGCGTCACAGATACGCAGTATTTT | CSAYWTGGVTDTQYF
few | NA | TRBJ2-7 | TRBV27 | TGTGCCAGCAGTTTAGGGTCTAACCACGAGCAGTACTTC | CASSLGSNHEQYF
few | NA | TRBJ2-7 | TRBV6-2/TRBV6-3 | TGTGCCAGCAGTTACGGGGACAACTCCTACGAGCAGCACTTC | CASSYGDNSYEQHF